This TCR beta chain was recorded in a study of blood T cells in healthy people across ages. The use of a sample-barcoded 5' primer and a J-beta primer mix characterized a second PCR of about 6 to 11 cycles. MiXCR was run by TCRdb on the 5' RACE reads, yielding one entry per CDR3 protein. The sample holds 1.5 million to 2 million distinct CDR3 sequences; roughly 30% are singletons and the top ten take roughly 8.2%. Extraction yielded at least 6 micrograms of total RNA per sample. Worth noting for this clonotype: The antigen is unknown.

Study outcomes and limitations: Estimated diversity that came from one million T cells was considered an underestimate.

This CDR3 contains 15 residues. Per germline, CDR1 DFQATT and CDR2 SNEGSKA (reference sequence). V was shortened by 7 bases and J by 0 bases, with 13 bases between the two germline ends. The TCR comes from a woman aged 25 to 39 in good health. The chain uses TRBV20-1 and TRBJ2-6; TRBD2 is a possible D gene (6 bases). Specimen: blood. CDR3 sequence: CSVRGMNSGANVLTF. In nucleotides, the CDR3 is TGCAGTGTGCGGGGTATGAACTCTGGGGCCAACGTCCTGACTTTC.